This is a list of T cell receptor beta chains from one sample in a study of CD4 T cells in relation to SARS-CoV-2 and coronaviruses. Sequencing was performed with immunoSEQ multiplex PCR; in TCRdb, only in-frame clones are kept and a portion is missing. The sample carries 58,000 or so clones, roughly nine tenths recorded once. Sequencing used naive CD4+ T cells from PBMCs. The receptors were sampled from an adult with COVID-19. Both conserved end residues are part of each CDR3. The order of the fields is J gene, D gene, clone size, V gene, CDR3 DNA, CDR3 protein. D genes are given only for firm matches. Expanded clones get a size class; other rows say once, few or many, or leave the size out.

J: TRBJ1-5; D: TRBD1; size: .; V: TRBV5-1; DNA: TGCGCCAGCAGCAGGACAGGGGGGGAGTCTCAGCCCCAGCATTTT; CDR3: CASSRTGGESQPQHF
J: TRBJ1-4; D: .; size: .; V: TRBV7-2; DNA: TGTGCCAGCAGCTTTAGGCCGGGTAATGAAAAACTGTTTTTT; CDR3: CASSFRPGNEKLFF
J: TRBJ2-5; D: .; size: once; V: TRBV5-1; DNA: TGCGCCAGCAGCTTGGATTCGTACCAAGAGACCCAGTACTTC; CDR3: CASSLDSYQETQYF
J: TRBJ1-5; D: .; size: .; V: TRBV30; DNA: TGTGCCTGGGGCCTGGGGAGCAATCAGCCCCAGCATTTT; CDR3: CAWGLGSNQPQHF
J: TRBJ2-3; D: .; size: .; V: TRBV12-5; DNA: TGTGCTAGTGGGTCTTTTGGGGATACGCAGTATTTT; CDR3: CASGSFGDTQYF
J: TRBJ2-2; D: TRBD2; size: .; V: TRBV10-3; DNA: TGTGCCATCAGTGAGTCGTTACGGCGGGAGTTGGTCACCGGGGAGCTGTTTTTT; CDR3: CAISESLRRELVTGELFF
J: TRBJ2-1; D: .; size: .; V: TRBV5-1; DNA: TGCGCCAGTGCGGGGCAGATGGACTCCTACAATGAGCAGTTCTTC; CDR3: CASAGQMDSYNEQFF
J: TRBJ1-4; D: .; size: .; V: TRBV14; DNA: TGTGCCAGCAGCCAACGCGAAAAACTGTTTTTT; CDR3: CASSQREKLFF
J: TRBJ2-1; D: .; size: .; V: TRBV6-5; DNA: TGTGCCAGCAGTTACTCGGGGGGTAGCTCCTACAATGAGCAGTTCTTC; CDR3: CASSYSGGSSYNEQFF
J: TRBJ2-6; D: .; size: .; V: TRBV7-9; DNA: TGTGCCAGCAGCTTGGGCGGTCATAGCTCTGGGGCCAACGTCCTGACTTTC; CDR3: CASSLGGHSSGANVLTF
J: TRBJ1-1; D: .; size: .; V: TRBV19; DNA: TGTGCCAGTAGTATTTTCGGGGCGACTGAAGCTTTCTTT; CDR3: CASSIFGATEAFF
J: TRBJ1-3; D: .; size: once; V: TRBV10-3; DNA: TGTGCCATCAGTGAGTCCCAGGGAGTTATCTCTGGAAACACCATATATTTT; CDR3: CAISESQGVISGNTIYF
J: TRBJ2-1; D: TRBD2; size: .; V: TRBV5-8; DNA: TGTGCCAGCAGCTTAGCGGGAGTTCCCTACAATGAGCAGTTCTTC; CDR3: CASSLAGVPYNEQFF
J: TRBJ2-3; D: .; size: .; V: TRBV2; DNA: TGTGCCAGCGGGGGCCTAGCGTGGCTCACAGATACGCAGTATTTT; CDR3: CASGGLAWLTDTQYF
J: TRBJ2-3; D: .; size: .; V: TRBV10-3; DNA: TGTGCCATCAGTGAGCTAGAAACTAGCACAGATACGCAGTATTTT; CDR3: CAISELETSTDTQYF
J: TRBJ1-2; D: .; size: .; V: TRBV6-5; DNA: TGTGCCAGCAGTTACCCGGCGGGGGGCTACACCTTC; CDR3: CASSYPAGGYTF
J: TRBJ2-7; D: .; size: .; V: TRBV18; DNA: TGTGCCAGCTCACCCCTCCCCCACGAGCAGTACTTC; CDR3: CASSPLPHEQYF